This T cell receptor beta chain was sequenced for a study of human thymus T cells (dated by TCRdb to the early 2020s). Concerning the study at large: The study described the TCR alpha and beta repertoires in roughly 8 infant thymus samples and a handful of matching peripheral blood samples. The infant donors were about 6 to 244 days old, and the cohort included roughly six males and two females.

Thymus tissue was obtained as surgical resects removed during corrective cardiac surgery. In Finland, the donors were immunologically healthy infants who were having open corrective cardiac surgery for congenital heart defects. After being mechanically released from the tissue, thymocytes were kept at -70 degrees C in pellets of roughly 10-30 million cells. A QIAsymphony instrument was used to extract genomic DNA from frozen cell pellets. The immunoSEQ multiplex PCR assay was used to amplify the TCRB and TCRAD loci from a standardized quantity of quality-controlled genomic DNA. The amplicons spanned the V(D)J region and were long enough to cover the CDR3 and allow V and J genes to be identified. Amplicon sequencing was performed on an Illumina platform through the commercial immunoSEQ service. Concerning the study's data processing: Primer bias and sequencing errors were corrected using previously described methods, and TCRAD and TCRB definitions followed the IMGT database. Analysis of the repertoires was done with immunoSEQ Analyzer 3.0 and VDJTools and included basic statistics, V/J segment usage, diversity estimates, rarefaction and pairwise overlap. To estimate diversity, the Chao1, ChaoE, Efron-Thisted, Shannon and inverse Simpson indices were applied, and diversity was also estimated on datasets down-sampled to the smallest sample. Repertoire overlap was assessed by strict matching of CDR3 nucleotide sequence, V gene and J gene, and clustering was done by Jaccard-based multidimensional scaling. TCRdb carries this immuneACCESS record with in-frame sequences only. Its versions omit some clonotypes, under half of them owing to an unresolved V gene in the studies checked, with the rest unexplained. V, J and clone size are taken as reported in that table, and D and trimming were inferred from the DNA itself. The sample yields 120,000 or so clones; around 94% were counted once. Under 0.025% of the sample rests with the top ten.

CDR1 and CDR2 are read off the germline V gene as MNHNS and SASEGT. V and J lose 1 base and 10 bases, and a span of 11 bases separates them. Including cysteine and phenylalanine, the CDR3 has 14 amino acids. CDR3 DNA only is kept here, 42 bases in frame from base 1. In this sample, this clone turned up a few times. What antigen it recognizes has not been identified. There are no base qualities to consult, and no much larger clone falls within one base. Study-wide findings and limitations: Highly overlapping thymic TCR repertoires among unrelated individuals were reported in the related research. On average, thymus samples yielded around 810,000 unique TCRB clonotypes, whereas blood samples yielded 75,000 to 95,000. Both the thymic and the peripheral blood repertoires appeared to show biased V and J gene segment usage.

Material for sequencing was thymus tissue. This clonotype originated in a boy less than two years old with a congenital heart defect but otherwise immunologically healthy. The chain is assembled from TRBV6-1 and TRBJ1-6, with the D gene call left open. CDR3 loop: CASSEEGSRSPLHF. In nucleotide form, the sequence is TGTGCCAGCAGTGAAGAAGGGTCTCGGTCACCCCTCCACTTT.